Presented here are 20 T cell receptor beta chains from one specimen sequenced in a study of post-analysis software for immune sequencing data (dated by TCRdb to 2015 to 2017). Findings and caveats that apply to the study as a whole: Patients showed significantly higher frequencies than controls for several TRBV segments, among them TRBV5-6, TRBV5-1 and TRBV20-1.

These receptors are not linked to any known antigen. The library was built by means of PCR. The sequencing machine was an Illumina HiSeq 2500. To reduce PCR and sequencing biases, unique molecular identifiers were built into the TCR beta cDNA libraries. TCRdb handled the public reads itself, with Q25 trimming in fastp and clone calling in MiXCR, and kept productive beta chains. When rows share a CDR3 protein, they turn into one entry using the most common DNA and genes. Here the sample has under 900,000 distinct CDR3 sequences; about 50% occur a single time. Over 4% of the sample is taken by the ten largest. The material sequenced was blood. The receptors come from a girl under 18 with multiple sclerosis.

The chain links TRBV27 to TRBJ2-3, with 8 bases aligning to TRBD1. Germline loops: CDR1 MNHEY, CDR2 SMNVEV (reference sequence). V gave up 6 bases and J gave up 6 bases; unmatched junction bases: 17. The CDR3 runs to 17 residues. CDR3 in amino acids: CASRESLAAGGGDTQYF. The CDR3 DNA reads as TGTGCCAGCAGAGAGTCCCTTGCTGCAGGGGGCGGGGATACGCAGTATTTT.

As for this clonotype: One end of the junction varies from germline; a read error may be responsible. This chain links TRBV12-3 or TRBV12-4 with TRBJ2-7, with 8 bases matching TRBD1. The CDR3 is 16 amino acids. This chain's CDR3 is CASSLDRGRGSYEQYF. The CDR3 nucleotides read TGTGCCAGCAGCTTAGACAGGGGACGGGGCTCCTACGAGCAGTACTTC.

The chain has TRBV5-4 and TRBJ2-5, with D possibly TRBD2 on 6 matching bases. Germline V gene lookup returns CDR1 SGHNT and CDR2 YYREEE (reference sequence). V was shortened by 4 bases and J by 9 bases, with 16 bases between the two germline ends. The CDR3 loop spans 13 amino acids. As DNA, the CDR3 is TGTGCCAGCAGCCGGGACTTTAAGGCGTCCCAGTACTTC. It translates to CASSRDFKASQYF.

This clonotype turned up a few times. The chain employs TRBV4-1 and TRBJ2-7, with TRBD1 matching over 9 bases. The germline CDR1 and CDR2 sequences are MGHRA and YSYEKL. CDR3 length equals 13 residues. Losses at the gene ends were 4 bases for V and 8 bases for J; bases not matched to a gene: 6. This CDR3 reads CASSLPGQGKQYF. Here the CDR3 DNA reads TGCGCCAGCAGCCTGCCGGGACAGGGCAAGCAGTACTTC.

V gene TRBV20-1 combines with J gene TRBJ1-2; no firm D call. V lost 5 bases, J lost 1 base, and 14 bases lay in between. From germline, CDR1 is DFQATT and CDR2 SNEGSKA (reference sequence). The CDR3 is 14 residues long. CDR3 residues: CSAVTPGLNYGYTF. CDR3 DNA sequence: TGCAGTGCTGTCACCCCTGGTCTTAACTATGGCTACACCTTC.

This chain uses TRBV3-1 with TRBJ2-1; 8 positions agree with TRBD2. V gave up 1 base and J gave up 7 bases; unmatched junction bases: 6. The CDR3 is 15 amino acids. Germline-derived CDR1 and CDR2 are LGHDT and YNNKEL (reference sequence). CDR3 sequence: CASSQGVSGTNEQFF. CDR3 coding DNA: TGTGCCAGCAGCCAAGGGGTTAGCGGGACGAATGAGCAGTTCTTC.

This clonotype was counted a single time. The chain has TRBV5-1 and TRBJ2-1; TRBD1 or TRBD2 may be the D gene (5 bases each). V dropped 4 bases and J dropped 4 bases, with 15 bases sitting between them. CDR3 length: 15 residues. CDR1 is SGHRS, CDR2 YFSETQ, per germline. The CDR3 region is CASSPGTAPYNEQFF. CDR3 coding DNA: TGCGCCAGCAGCCCCGGGACCGCACCTTACAATGAGCAGTTCTTC.

The chain combines TRBV19 with TRBJ2-5; maybe TRBD2 (5 bases). The end of the DNA fits TRBJ2-7 better, so the J call may be wrong. This CDR3 has 13 amino acids. The germline V gene encodes CDR1 LNHDA and CDR2 SQIVND (reference sequence). The CDR3 sequence is CASSQRKNYEQYF. CDR3 coding DNA: TGTGCCAGTAGCCAGCGGAAAAACTACGAGCAGTACTTC.

CDR3 DNA sequence: TGTGCCAGCAGTAGACTAGCGGGAGGGACGGAGGAGACCCAGTACTTC. Protein product: CASSRLAGGTEETQYF. The chain carries TRBV12-3 or TRBV12-4 and TRBJ2-5; 14 bases fit TRBD2. This CDR3 spans 16 amino acids. V gave up 5 bases and J gave up 5 bases; unmatched junction bases: 7.

This chain links TRBV4-1 with TRBJ2-1; D might be TRBD1 or TRBD2, each matching 6 bases. Germline V gene sequence: CDR1 MGHRA, CDR2 YSYEKL. This CDR3 is built from 12 residues. The V gene lost 4 bases and the J gene lost 8 bases, with 9 bases spanning the gap. CDR3 sequence: CASSPGGYEQFF. DNA of the CDR3: TGCGCCAGCAGCCCCGGGGGCTATGAGCAGTTCTTC.

V and J are TRBV7-9 and TRBJ2-3; 14 bases line up with TRBD2. Looked up from germline, CDR1 is SEHNR and CDR2 is FQNEAQ (reference sequence). There are 17 residues in the CDR3. J gave up 5 bases and V 6 bases, and 10 bases lay outside the gene matches. This CDR3 reads CASRGSGTSGSIDTQYF. The CDR3, as DNA: TGTGCCAGCAGAGGCTCCGGGACTAGCGGGAGTATAGATACGCAGTATTTT.

This clonotype has ten or more counts. The rearrangement links TRBV7-9 to TRBJ2-1; D is ambiguous. Germline V CDR1 and CDR2: SEHNR, FQNEAQ (reference sequence). The CDR3 has 13 residues. Trimming left V 6 bases short and J 2 bases short, with 8 bases between. The CDR3 DNA is TGTGCCAGCAGTTTAAGTACCTACAATGAGCAGTTCTTC. Translation gives CASSLSTYNEQFF.

The chain uses TRBV20-1 and TRBJ2-1; TRBD1 aligns across 9 bases. The CDR3 spans 15 residues. V gave up 5 bases and J gave up 2 bases; unmatched junction bases: 7. Per germline, CDR1 DFQATT and CDR2 SNEGSKA (reference sequence). In nucleotides, the CDR3 is TGCAGTGCTTTTGGGGGACAGGGACCCTACAATGAGCAGTTCTTC. This gives the protein CSAFGGQGPYNEQFF.

The count of this clonotype is one. This chain uses TRBV18 with TRBJ2-7; 7 bases match TRBD2. The germline CDR1 and CDR2 sequences are KGHSH and LQKENI. V lost 0 bases to trimming and J lost 5 bases; unmatched junction nucleotides: 10. The CDR3 has 16 residues. CDR3 protein: CASSPPRSGVFDEQYF. CDR3 DNA sequence: TGTGCCAGCTCACCACCGCGGAGCGGGGTCTTTGACGAGCAGTACTTC.

CDR3 in amino acids: CSARDLGRGEKLFF. DNA of the CDR3: TGCAGTGCTAGAGACCTCGGCAGGGGAGAAAAACTGTTTTTT. The chain carries TRBV20-1 and TRBJ1-4; D may be TRBD1 (6 bases). Germline CDR1 is DFQATT and CDR2 is SNEGSKA (reference sequence). V was shortened by 0 bases and J by 8 bases, with 13 bases between the two germline ends. This CDR3 region has 14 residues.

The chain is built from TRBV29-1 and TRBJ2-4; no clear D gene. V lost 3 bases, J lost 0 bases, and 9 bases lay in between. The length of the CDR3 is 14 residues. In germline, CDR1 is SQVTM, CDR2 ANQGSEA. The CDR3 loop is CSVEGRLAKNIQYF. CDR3 bases: TGCAGCGTTGAGGGCAGGCTAGCCAAAAACATTCAGTACTTC.

The chain joins TRBV10-3 to TRBJ1-2; 8 bases match TRBD1. In germline, CDR1 is ENHRY, CDR2 SYGVKD. Trimming cost V 4 bases and J 2 bases; bases outside gene matches: 6. The CDR3 loop spans 15 amino acids. The CDR3 reads CAISGRDRRNYGYTF. The CDR3 nucleotides are TGTGCCATCAGTGGCCGGGACAGGAGGAACTATGGCTACACCTTC.

The rearrangement links TRBV5-1 to TRBJ2-3, with D tentatively TRBD1 (6 bases). The CDR3 runs 15 residues. V shed 3 bases and J shed 0 bases, with 11 bases lying between them. Germline V gene lookup returns CDR1 SGHRS and CDR2 YFSETQ. The CDR3 sequence is CASSSPGQSTDTQYF. DNA for the CDR3: TGCGCCAGCAGCTCGCCGGGACAAAGCACAGATACGCAGTATTTT.

V usage is TRBV9 and J usage is TRBJ2-1, with D possibly matching TRBD1 (6 bases). Germline CDR1 SGDLS, CDR2 YYNGEE. V was pared by 4 bases and J by 4 bases, with 15 bases between. The CDR3 runs to 15 residues. DNA for the CDR3: TGTGCCAGCAGCCATCCCGGGACAAATTACAATGAGCAGTTCTTC. It encodes CASSHPGTNYNEQFF. Full variable domain (rest looked up from reference TRBV9 and TRBJ2-1): DSGVTQTPKHLITATGQRVTLRCSPRSGDLSVYWYQQSLDQGLQFLIQYYNGEERAKGNILERFSAQQFPDLHSELNLSSLELGDSALYFCASSHPGTNYNEQFFGPGTRLTVL.

This rearrangement joins TRBV11-2 to TRBJ2-7, with D perhaps TRBD2 (6 bases). V dropped 4 bases and J dropped 2 bases, with 18 bases sitting between them. The CDR3 runs to 16 residues. Germline V lookup: CDR1 SGHAT, CDR2 FQNNGV. Here the CDR3 reads CASSSGWGGGAYEQYF. The CDR3 DNA follows: TGTGCCAGCAGCTCTGGGTGGGGCGGAGGGGCCTACGAGCAGTACTTC. The entire variable domain, with the rest obtained from reference TRBV11-2 and TRBJ2-7, is as follows: EAGVAQSPRYKIIEKRQSVAFWCNPISGHATLYWYQQILGQGPKLLIQFQNNGVVDDSQLPKDRFSAERLKGVDSTLKIQPAKLEDSAVYLCASSSGWGGGAYEQYFGPGTRLTVT.